This entry concerns a single TCR beta chain. No antigen is known for it. Compared with germline, one end of the junction differs, possibly owing to a read error. Amplification used 60 Vbeta primers and 13 Jbeta primers. The repertoire was sequenced with immunoSEQ multiplex PCR; TCRdb's copy has only in-frame clones and lacks some. The sample records just over 150,000 clones, approximately 72% being singletons. The data were taken from a study of cytomegalovirus exposure and HLA in healthy donors. Broader study findings: Accurate predictions that matched the HLA-A and HLA-B alleles of most subjects were reportedly made from TCR beta sequences. A link between a missense DCLRE1C variant and TCR beta V- and J-gene trimming emerged from a later analysis. The availability of immune exposure information extended only to CMV serostatus. It was likely that a cluster of highly shared sequence variants was a sequencing artifact.

The CDR3 has 14 amino acids. Per germline, CDR1 SEHNR and CDR2 FQNEAQ (reference sequence). The clonotype comes from a female donor in good health and CMV-seronegative. J is TRBJ2-5 and V is TRBV7-9; tentatively, D is TRBD1 (6 bases). Sequenced sample: PBMCs. The CDR3 sequence: CSSSSLRGLETQYF. CDR3 DNA sequence: TGTTCCAGCAGCTCTCTCAGGGGTCTAGAGACCCAGTACTTC. Complete variable domain (other parts from reference TRBV7-9 and TRBJ2-5): DTGVSQNPRHKITKRGQNVTFRCDPISEHNRLYWYRQTLGQGPEFLTYFQNEAQLEKSRLLSDRFSAERPKGSFSTLEIQRTEQGDSAMYLCSSSSLRGLETQYFGPGTRLLVL.